This T cell receptor beta chain originates from a study of cytomegalovirus exposure and HLA in healthy donors. Libraries were prepared by immunoSEQ multiplex PCR; TCRdb keeps only in-frame clonotypes and omits some of them. Among approximately 170,000 clones listed, roughly 89% were seen once. In germline, CDR1 is SEHNR, CDR2 FQNEAQ (reference sequence). The CDR3 loop spans 17 amino acids. V was pared by 5 bases and J by 1 base, with 13 bases of the junction left unmatched. The receptor comes from a woman aged 18 to 35 in good health and CMV-seropositive. Sequenced input: PBMCs. The genes are TRBV7-9 and TRBJ2-7, with 8 bases lining up with TRBD2. This CDR3 is CASSHRGGVAGSYEQYF. In DNA, the CDR3 is TGTGCCAGCAGCCACCGAGGGGGGGTAGCGGGGTCCTACGAGCAGTACTTC.